These T cell receptor beta chains were read from a single sample in a study of cytomegalovirus exposure and HLA in healthy donors. Assay: immunoSEQ multiplex PCR; the TCRdb copy retains only in-frame clones and omits some. The table includes some 100,000 clones, around 75% detected once. Sequences were obtained from PBMCs. These receptors were collected from a male donor in good health and CMV-seropositive. CDR3s include the opening cysteine and the closing phenylalanine or tryptophan. A D gene is named only where the DNA matches it firmly. Expanded clones get a size class; other rows say once, few or many, or leave the size out.

V gene,clone size,J gene,D gene,CDR3 protein,CDR3 DNA
TRBV11-1,.,TRBJ2-1,TRBD2,CASSLGREAYNEQFF,TGTGCCAGCAGCTTAGGGCGGGAGGCCTACAATGAGCAGTTCTTC
TRBV11-3,.,TRBJ2-5,.,CASSLDRRGGTRWQETQYF,TGTGCCAGCAGCTTAGATCGGAGAGGGGGAACGAGATGGCAAGAGACCCAGTACTTC
TRBV19,few,TRBJ2-7,TRBD1,CASSIARDSNEQYF,TGTGCCAGTAGTATTGCCCGGGACAGCAACGAGCAGTACTTC
TRBV7-9,.,TRBJ1-1,TRBD1,CASSRHRGAATEAFF,TGTGCCAGCAGCCGGCACAGGGGGGCCGCCACTGAAGCTTTCTTT
TRBV5-1,few,TRBJ2-7,.,CASSMARGYYYEQYF,TGCGCCAGCAGCATGGCGCGGGGCTATTACTACGAGCAGTACTTC
TRBV7-2,.,TRBJ2-7,TRBD1,CASSNSQGDYEQYF,TGTGCCAGCAGCAACTCCCAGGGGGATTACGAGCAGTACTTC
TRBV5-4,.,TRBJ2-5,TRBD1,CASSLGLQGAIQETQYF,TGTGCCAGCAGCTTGGGGCTGCAGGGGGCCATACAAGAGACCCAGTACTTC
TRBV11-3,.,TRBJ2-5,TRBD2,CASSPGLAGRETQYF,TGTGCCAGCAGCCCGGGACTAGCGGGCCGAGAGACCCAGTACTTC
TRBV7-9,few,TRBJ1-4,TRBD1,CASSSYGTDNEKLFF,TGTGCCAGCAGCTCCTACGGGACAGATAATGAAAAACTGTTTTTT
TRBV7-8,.,TRBJ2-2,.,CASSLRGTYNTGELFF,TGTGCCAGCAGCTTACGCGGGACTTATAACACCGGGGAGCTGTTTTTT
TRBV6-1,.,TRBJ2-3,.,CASSDPYTQYF,TGTGCCAGCAGTGATCCTTATACGCAGTATTTT
TRBV6-4,few,TRBJ1-1,TRBD1,CASRAQGWTEAFF,TGTGCCAGCAGAGCACAGGGGTGGACTGAAGCTTTCTTT
TRBV5-1,.,TRBJ2-7,.,CASSFGSGGAEQYF,.
TRBV30,few,TRBJ1-2,.,CAWSVQGTYGYTF,TGTGCCTGGAGTGTTCAGGGGACCTATGGCTACACCTTC
TRBV30,.,TRBJ1-5,.,CAWSRDRPHQPQHF,TGTGCCTGGAGTCGAGACAGGCCCCATCAGCCCCAGCATTTT
TRBV30,.,TRBJ1-5,.,CAWTPRACNQPQHF,TGTGCCTGGACTCCCAGGGCCTGCAATCAGCCCCAGCATTTT
TRBV19,once,TRBJ2-3,.,CASSIGARTDTQYF,TGTGCCAGTAGTATAGGGGCTCGCACAGATACGCAGTATTTT
TRBV18,few,TRBJ1-5,TRBD1,CASSPELQGPYSNQPQHF,TGTGCCAGCTCACCAGAGTTACAGGGGCCATATAGCAATCAGCCCCAGCATTTT
TRBV19,once,TRBJ1-1,TRBD1,CASSIGRGRVSTEAFF,TGTGCCAGTAGTATAGGCAGGGGGCGTGTATCCACTGAAGCTTTCTTT
TRBV5-4,.,TRBJ1-2,.,CASSFDSNYGYTF,TGTGCCAGCAGCTTCGACAGTAACTATGGCTACACCTTC
TRBV9,.,TRBJ2-3,TRBD2,CASSVQPGGVDTQYF,TGTGCCAGCAGCGTACAACCGGGGGGAGTAGATACGCAGTATTTT
TRBV2,few,TRBJ1-5,TRBD1,CASSGGQGNQPQHF,TGTGCCAGCAGCGGGGGACAGGGGAATCAGCCCCAGCATTTT
TRBV2,.,TRBJ2-4,TRBD2,CASRAMTSGGSSPKNIQYF,TGTGCCAGCAGGGCGATGACTAGCGGGGGAAGTTCACCCAAAAACATTCAGTACTTC
TRBV19,.,TRBJ1-5,TRBD1,CASSITTGYQPQHF,TGTGCCAGTAGTATAACGACAGGGTATCAGCCCCAGCATTTT
TRBV6-1,.,TRBJ2-5,.,CASSEWRLQETQYF,TGTGCCAGCAGTGAATGGAGGCTCCAAGAGACCCAGTACTTC
TRBV18,.,TRBJ2-2,.,CASSREPTGELFF,TGTGCCAGCTCCCGCGAACCCACCGGGGAGCTGTTTTTT
TRBV30,.,TRBJ2-3,TRBD2,CAWRRPRRGATDTQYF,TGTGCCTGGAGAAGGCCACGGCGGGGGGCCACAGATACGCAGTATTTT
TRBV9,.,TRBJ2-7,TRBD2,CASSGLARGEQYF,TGTGCCAGCAGCGGACTAGCGCGGGGCGAGCAGTACTTC
TRBV4-3,.,TRBJ1-1,TRBD1,CASSLDRGNTEAFF,TGCGCCAGCAGTCTTGACAGGGGAAACACTGAAGCTTTCTTT
TRBV30,once,TRBJ1-1,.,CAWSTMAGNTEAFF,TGTGCCTGGAGTACAATGGCAGGGAACACTGAAGCTTTCTTT
TRBV19,.,TRBJ2-1,.,CASSLSARGNEQFF,TGTGCCAGTAGTTTGTCCGCAAGAGGCAATGAGCAGTTCTTC
TRBV2,once,TRBJ2-1,TRBD2,CASSPGGPYNEQFF,TGTGCCAGCAGTCCGGGGGGTCCCTACAATGAGCAGTTCTTC
TRBV7-2,.,TRBJ2-5,.,CASSLKAETQYF,TGTGCCAGCAGCTTAAAAGCGGAGACCCAGTACTTC
TRBV10-1,few,TRBJ2-7,TRBD1,CASSDRTGGIGEQYF,TGCGCCAGCAGTGACAGGACAGGAGGAATCGGCGAGCAGTACTTC
TRBV11-3,.,TRBJ2-6,.,CASSPRLSGANVLTF,TGTGCCAGCAGCCCGCGGCTCTCTGGGGCCAACGTCCTGACTTTC
TRBV29-1,.,TRBJ2-1,TRBD2,CSVAGTSGNEQFF,TGCAGCGTCGCCGGGACTAGCGGAAATGAGCAGTTCTTC
TRBV25-1,few,TRBJ2-7,.,CASSERSTSYEQYF,TGTGCCAGCAGTGAACGCAGTACCTCCTACGAGCAGTACTTC
TRBV19,few,TRBJ2-5,.,CASSMLSGRGLGETQYF,TGTGCCAGTAGTATGTTGTCGGGCAGGGGTTTAGGAGAGACCCAGTACTTC
TRBV6-6,.,TRBJ2-7,.,CASSYSTPYEQYF,TGTGCCAGCAGTTACTCGACACCTTACGAGCAGTACTTC
TRBV5-4,.,TRBJ2-7,.,CASSLRGNPRAQYF,TGTGCCAGCAGCTTGAGGGGGAACCCTCGCGCGCAGTACTTC
TRBV9,.,TRBJ1-4,.,CASSVFGTTNEKLFF,TGTGCCAGCAGCGTATTCGGTACCACTAATGAAAAACTGTTTTTT
TRBV4-1,.,TRBJ1-5,.,CASSSGLSNQPQHF,TGCGCCAGCAGTAGTGGTTTGAGCAATCAGCCCCAGCATTTT
TRBV30,.,TRBJ2-7,.,CAWHPGGEAYEQYF,TGTGCCTGGCATCCGGGGGGCGAAGCCTACGAGCAGTACTTC
TRBV7-2,.,TRBJ2-2,.,CASSFGNGGTGELFF,TGTGCCAGCAGCTTCGGGAATGGCGGTACCGGGGAGCTGTTTTTT